Described below is a single TCR beta chain sequence and its context. The antigen is not known. Assay: immunoSEQ multiplex PCR; the TCRdb copy retains only in-frame clones and omits some. The sample yields about 200,000 clones, roughly three quarters seen once. The J segment lost 0 bases and the V segment lost 5 bases, leaving 13 bases of the junction unmatched. Per the germline V gene, CDR1 is SGHVS and CDR2 is FQNEAQ. The length of the CDR3 is 18 residues. The data belong to a study of cytomegalovirus exposure and HLA in healthy donors. About the study: The approximately 130 validation repertoires were reported in a later analysis to have been generated on the same platform as the roughly 720 first-cohort repertoires. Study-wide points: A few CMV-associated chains proved CMV antigen-specific in vitro. As was reported, the classifier diagnosed cytomegalovirus status with high specificity and sensitivity. The study flagged approximately 180 TCR beta chains as cytomegalovirus-associated.

What was sequenced was PBMCs. The V gene is TRBV7-8, the J gene TRBJ1-3, with 7 bases fitting TRBD1. The sequence was collected from a woman under 40 in good health and CMV-seronegative. The CDR3 sequence: CASSSRDSGVLSGNTIYF. CDR3 in DNA: TGTGCCAGCAGCAGCCGGGACAGTGGGGTCCTCTCTGGAAACACCATATATTTT. Using reference TRBV7-8 and TRBJ1-3 for the parts outside the CDR3, the full variable domain is GAGVSQSPRYKVAKRGQDVALRCDPISGHVSLFWYQQALGQGPEFLTYFQNEAQLDKSGLPSDRFFAERPEGSVSTLKIQRTQQEDSAVYLCASSSRDSGVLSGNTIYFGEGSWLTVV.